Below are 15 T cell receptor beta chains sequenced from a single sample in a study of blood T cell repertoires in COVID-19. TCRdb's table, derived via immunoSEQ multiplex PCR, lists solely in-frame clones and lacks some. The sample yields 200,000 to 250,000 clones, around 82% seen once. Sequenced material: peripheral blood. The receptor source for this set is a woman between 65 and 79 years old with acute or convalescent COVID-19.

The chain carries TRBV2 and TRBJ2-2; D unclear. Trimming shortened V by 4 bases and J by 4 bases, and 10 bases separated the two germline ends. Germline assignment: CDR1 SNHLY and CDR2 FYNNEI. This CDR3 region has 14 residues. CDR3 region: CASSVSESTGELFF. CDR3 coding DNA: TGTGCCAGCAGTGTGTCTGAGAGCACCGGGGAGCTGTTTTTT.

This chain joins TRBV5-1 and TRBJ2-3; the match to TRBD2 covers 10 bases. The CDR3 length is 15 residues. V shed 6 bases and J 1 base; nucleotides not matched to a gene: 5. Looked up from germline, CDR1 is SGHRS and CDR2 is YFSETQ. The CDR3 loop reads CASIDLAGGTDTQYF. DNA of the CDR3: TGCGCCAGCATCGACCTAGCGGGGGGCACAGATACGCAGTATTTT.

The CDR3 sequence is CASLRDRLTNYGYTF. CDR3 sequence (DNA): TGTGCCAGCCTTCGGGACAGGTTAACAAACTATGGCTACACCTTC. This sequence joins TRBV5-8 and TRBJ1-2; TRBD1 agrees at 8 bases. The CDR3 totals 15 residues. Trimming took 7 bases from V and 2 from J; bases not matched to a gene: 10. Germline-derived CDR1 and CDR2 are SGHTS and YDEGEE.

This chain connects TRBV15 to TRBJ1-1; 9 nucleotides line up with TRBD1. Unmatched junction bases numbered 8, after V lost 0 bases and J lost 9 bases. Germline V gene data show CDR1 as LNHNV and CDR2 as YYDKDF (reference sequence). The CDR3 runs 15 residues. The CDR3 nucleotides read TGTGCCACCAGCAGAGATACACAGGGGGCGGTTCAAGCTTTCTTT. Translation gives CATSRDTQGAVQAFF.

The CDR3 loop reads CASSLEETRGAKNIQYF. The DNA for the CDR3 is TGTGCCAGCAGCTTAGAGGAGACTAGGGGTGCCAAAAACATTCAGTACTTC. The chain couples TRBV7-8 to TRBJ2-4; the D gene is possibly TRBD2 (6 bases). The ends were cut back, 1 base at V and 1 base at J, with 14 bases in the middle. Germline CDR1 and CDR2: SGHVS and FQNEAQ. There are 17 residues in the CDR3.

The chain uses TRBV30 and TRBJ2-2; no reliable D call. V lost 1 base to trimming and J lost 5 bases, with 11 bases between them. Germline V gene data show CDR1 as GTSNPN and CDR2 as SVGIG (reference sequence). The CDR3 length is 14 residues. CDR3 protein: CAWSDKLLTGELFF. The CDR3 nucleotides are TGTGCCTGGAGTGACAAGCTACTAACCGGGGAGCTGTTTTTT.

The chain joins TRBV7-9 to TRBJ2-7, with a tentative D call TRBD2 (5 bases). CDR3 length: 12 residues. Germline values: CDR1 SEHNR, CDR2 FQNEAQ (reference sequence). Trimming pared 3 bases from V and 3 bases from J, leaving 6 bases between. The CDR3 nucleotides are TGTGCCAGCAGCTTCGGGAACTACGAGCAGTACTTC. Its translation: CASSFGNYEQYF.

The V call is TRBV2, the J call TRBJ1-1, with no clear D. This CDR3 spans 14 amino acids. Trimming took 6 bases from V and 3 from J, leaving 14 bases between them. Germline CDR1 reads SNHLY; CDR2 reads FYNNEI. CDR3 sequence (DNA): TGTGCCAGCAGGCCCGGTCTGGGCGACACTGAAGCTTTCTTT. Amino acid sequence: CASRPGLGDTEAFF.

This clone was picked up one time. V usage is TRBV6-5 and J usage is TRBJ2-3; D is ambiguous. Trimming left V 5 bases short and J 2 bases short, with 11 bases between. This CDR3 spans 14 amino acids. Germline lookup yields CDR1 MNHEY and CDR2 SVGAGI. CDR3 loop: CASSPGLPTDTQYF. CDR3 sequence (DNA): TGTGCCAGCAGTCCAGGTTTACCCACAGATACGCAGTATTTT.

In this sample, this clone turned up once. The sample holds other DNA sequences that translate to the same CDR3. The chain employs TRBV9 and TRBJ2-1; TRBD2 aligns across 9 bases. With 0 bases clipped from V and 9 bases from J, the junction kept 7 bases outside the gene matches. In germline, CDR1 is SGDLS, CDR2 YYNGEE. There are 15 residues in the CDR3. The CDR3 region has the DNA TGTGCCAGCAGCGTAGACGGCGGGGGGGCGATTGAGCAGTTCTTC. Amino acid sequence: CASSVDGGGAIEQFF.

The chain has TRBV7-2 and TRBJ2-1; a weak D match, TRBD2 (6 bases). Germline CDR1 SGHTA, CDR2 FQGNSA. This CDR3 region has 13 residues. With 1 base removed from V and 10 bases from J, the gap between germline ends came to 11 bases. The CDR3: CASSLGRDREQFF. The CDR3 DNA reads TGTGCCAGCAGCTTAGGGAGGGATCGGGAGCAGTTCTTC.

The chain carries TRBV10-3 and TRBJ2-2; TRBD2 agrees at 15 bases. Germline lookup yields CDR1 ENHRY and CDR2 SYGVKD. V trimming: 6 bases; J trimming: 2 bases; junction bases outside the gene matches: 7. The CDR3 totals 18 residues. The CDR3 loop is CAISKGLAGGINTGELFF. In DNA, the CDR3 is TGTGCCATCAGCAAGGGACTAGCGGGGGGCATAAACACCGGGGAGCTGTTTTTT.

This clone was counted between two and nine times. The genes are TRBV20-1 and TRBJ1-1; D unresolved. Germline lookup yields CDR1 DFQATT and CDR2 SNEGSKA (reference sequence). The CDR3 runs to 11 residues. Between the trimmed V and J ends, which lost 7 bases and 2 bases, there was a span of 8 bases. CDR3 bases: TGCAGTGGGTCGAGTAACACTGAAGCTTTCTTT. This gives the protein CSGSSNTEAFF.

The CDR3 is CATSRGDSSGGDQETQYF. As DNA, the CDR3 is TGTGCCACCAGCAGGGGAGATTCTAGCGGGGGGGACCAAGAGACCCAGTACTTC. V is TRBV15 and J is TRBJ2-5; TRBD2 aligns across 12 bases. The germline gives CDR1 LNHNV, CDR2 YYDKDF (reference sequence). J lost 0 bases, V lost 3 bases, and 8 bases had no gene match. The CDR3 extends over 18 amino acids.

This chain connects TRBV11-2 to TRBJ2-7; 10 positions match TRBD2. Germline V gives CDR1 SGHAT, CDR2 FQNNGV. V was pared by 4 bases and J by 2 bases, with 8 bases of the junction left unmatched. This CDR3 is 16 amino acids long. The CDR3 sequence: CASSSFLAGAPYEQYF. CDR3 in DNA: TGTGCCAGCAGCTCCTTCCTAGCGGGGGCGCCCTACGAGCAGTACTTC.